This is a list of T cell receptor beta chains from one sample in a study of CD8 T cells in Susac syndrome. TCRdb itself ran the immunoSEQ multiplex PCR reads through MiXCR, one entry per CDR3 protein. Of about 180,000 distinct CDR3 sequences listed, 80% to 95% are singletons. Specimen: CD4+ T cells from PBMCs. The receptors come from a human donor with multiple sclerosis. Both conserved end residues are part of each CDR3. Each record gives: V gene, D gene, clone size, J gene, CDR3 protein, CDR3 DNA. A D gene is named only where the DNA matches it firmly. Only part of the rows carry a size: once, few, many, or a class if the clone is expanded.

V gene: TRBV3-1; D gene: .; clone size: .; J gene: TRBJ2-7; CDR3 protein: CASSQGYGSGYEQYF; CDR3 DNA: TGTGCCAGCAGCCAAGGCTACGGGAGTGGGTACGAGCAGTACTTC
V gene: TRBV25-1; D gene: TRBD1; clone size: .; J gene: TRBJ2-2; CDR3 protein: CASSNQTGGGELFF; CDR3 DNA: TGTGCCAGCTCGAACCAGACAGGGGGCGGGGAGCTGTTTTTT
V gene: TRBV27; D gene: TRBD2; clone size: .; J gene: TRBJ2-7; CDR3 protein: CASRVRTSGGAKVYEQYF; CDR3 DNA: TGTGCCAGCAGGGTGAGGACTAGCGGGGGGGCCAAAGTATACGAGCAGTACTTC
V gene: TRBV30; D gene: .; clone size: .; J gene: TRBJ2-3; CDR3 protein: CAWKAGVQDTQYF; CDR3 DNA: TGTGCCTGGAAGGCAGGGGTTCAAGATACGCAGTATTTT
V gene: TRBV18; D gene: .; clone size: .; J gene: TRBJ1-2; CDR3 protein: CASSPPETRTNYGYTF; CDR3 DNA: TGTGCCAGCTCACCACCCGAGACGCGTACTAACTATGGCTACACCTTC
V gene: TRBV6-5; D gene: TRBD1; clone size: .; J gene: TRBJ2-6; CDR3 protein: CASSYAQGSGANVLTF; CDR3 DNA: TGTGCCAGCAGCTACGCACAGGGGTCCGGGGCCAACGTCCTGACTTTC
V gene: TRBV27; D gene: TRBD1; clone size: .; J gene: TRBJ1-5; CDR3 protein: CASSPRGQGWGQPQHF; CDR3 DNA: TGTGCCAGCAGTCCAAGAGGACAGGGATGGGGTCAGCCCCAGCATTTT
V gene: TRBV3-1; D gene: .; clone size: .; J gene: TRBJ2-1; CDR3 protein: CASSQGLWGLDEQFF; CDR3 DNA: TGTGCCAGCAGCCAAGGGCTATGGGGGCTCGATGAGCAGTTCTTC
V gene: TRBV3-1; D gene: TRBD2; clone size: .; J gene: TRBJ2-5; CDR3 protein: CASSPGLAGGPGETQYF; CDR3 DNA: TGTGCCAGCAGCCCAGGACTAGCGGGAGGGCCAGGGGAGACCCAGTACTTC
V gene: TRBV18; D gene: .; clone size: .; J gene: TRBJ2-7; CDR3 protein: CASSLGDLEQYF; CDR3 DNA: TGTGCCAGCTCCCTAGGAGACCTCGAGCAGTACTTC
V gene: TRBV28; D gene: .; clone size: few; J gene: TRBJ2-2; CDR3 protein: CASSLASNTGELFF; CDR3 DNA: TGTGCCAGCAGTTTAGCTTCGAACACCGGGGAGCTGTTTTTT
V gene: TRBV18; D gene: .; clone size: .; J gene: TRBJ2-3; CDR3 protein: CASTGLPSTDTQYF; CDR3 DNA: TGTGCCAGCACCGGACTCCCCAGCACAGATACGCAGTATTTT
V gene: TRBV7-8; D gene: TRBD1; clone size: .; J gene: TRBJ2-3; CDR3 protein: CASSSRDSSTDTQYF; CDR3 DNA: TGTGCCAGCAGCTCCCGGGACAGTAGCACAGATACGCAGTATTTT
V gene: TRBV2; D gene: .; clone size: .; J gene: TRBJ2-3; CDR3 protein: CASLAGLTDTQYF; CDR3 DNA: TGTGCCAGCCTTGCAGGCCTCACAGATACGCAGTATTTT
V gene: TRBV5-1; D gene: .; clone size: .; J gene: TRBJ2-7; CDR3 protein: CASNGGAYEQYF; CDR3 DNA: TGCGCCAGCAACGGGGGAGCCTACGAGCAGTACTTC
V gene: TRBV6-2/TRBV6-3; D gene: TRBD1; clone size: .; J gene: TRBJ1-5; CDR3 protein: CASSPLGPGQGDQPQHF; CDR3 DNA: TGTGCCAGCAGTCCCCTTGGTCCGGGACAGGGGGATCAGCCCCAGCATTTT
V gene: TRBV6-2/TRBV6-3; D gene: TRBD2; clone size: .; J gene: TRBJ2-3; CDR3 protein: CASSYPTGLAGGSTDTQYF; CDR3 DNA: TGTGCCAGCAGTTACCCCACGGGACTAGCGGGGGGAAGCACAGATACGCAGTATTTT
V gene: TRBV20-1; D gene: .; clone size: .; J gene: TRBJ2-5; CDR3 protein: CSGLGARYQETQYF; CDR3 DNA: TGCAGTGGTCTGGGGGCCCGGTACCAAGAGACCCAGTACTTC
V gene: TRBV27; D gene: .; clone size: .; J gene: TRBJ1-3; CDR3 protein: CASSLKAFSGNTIYF; CDR3 DNA: TGTGCCAGCAGTTTAAAGGCGTTTTCTGGAAACACCATATATTTT
V gene: TRBV19; D gene: .; clone size: .; J gene: TRBJ2-7; CDR3 protein: CASSAATTYEQYF; CDR3 DNA: TGTGCCAGTAGTGCGGCCACGACCTACGAGCAGTACTTC
V gene: TRBV5-1; D gene: .; clone size: .; J gene: TRBJ1-1; CDR3 protein: CASSLEGSGRTEAFF; CDR3 DNA: TGCGCCAGCAGCTTGGAAGGGAGTGGAAGGACTGAAGCTTTCTTT
V gene: TRBV18; D gene: .; clone size: few; J gene: TRBJ2-3; CDR3 protein: CASSRGTDTQYF; CDR3 DNA: TGTGCCAGCTCACGGGGCACAGATACGCAGTATTTT
V gene: TRBV20-1; D gene: TRBD1; clone size: .; J gene: TRBJ1-2; CDR3 protein: CSARDLGDRGNYGYTF; CDR3 DNA: TGCAGTGCTAGAGATCTTGGGGACAGGGGAAACTATGGCTACACCTTC
V gene: TRBV30; D gene: .; clone size: .; J gene: TRBJ1-3; CDR3 protein: CAWSPGNFGNTIYF; CDR3 DNA: TGTGCCTGGAGTCCAGGGAATTTCGGAAACACCATATATTTT
V gene: TRBV3-1; D gene: TRBD1; clone size: once; J gene: TRBJ2-4; CDR3 protein: CASSRDFGDRDDIQYF; CDR3 DNA: TGTGCCAGCAGCCGTGATTTCGGGGACAGGGATGACATTCAGTACTTC
V gene: TRBV6-6; D gene: TRBD2; clone size: once; J gene: TRBJ2-7; CDR3 protein: CASSQSGTNYEQYF; CDR3 DNA: TGTGCCAGCAGCCAATCCGGGACTAACTACGAGCAGTACTTC
V gene: TRBV7-9; D gene: .; clone size: .; J gene: TRBJ2-7; CDR3 protein: CASSTYRGGYEQYF; CDR3 DNA: TGTGCCAGCAGCACCTACAGGGGGGGATACGAGCAGTACTTC
V gene: TRBV18; D gene: TRBD1; clone size: .; J gene: TRBJ1-2; CDR3 protein: CASSPTGGEGYTF; CDR3 DNA: TGTGCCAGCTCACCCACAGGGGGAGAGGGCTACACCTTC
V gene: TRBV20-1; D gene: TRBD2; clone size: .; J gene: TRBJ2-2; CDR3 protein: CSATQLAGVGGELFF; CDR3 DNA: TGCAGTGCTACCCAGCTAGCGGGAGTAGGCGGGGAGCTGTTTTTT
V gene: TRBV5-4; D gene: .; clone size: .; J gene: TRBJ1-1; CDR3 protein: CASSDSRGGNTEAFF; CDR3 DNA: TGTGCCAGCAGCGATTCCAGGGGAGGGAACACTGAAGCTTTCTTT
V gene: TRBV7-8; D gene: .; clone size: .; J gene: TRBJ2-4; CDR3 protein: CASSSRDRLYIHRIQYF; CDR3 DNA: TGTGCCAGCAGCTCTCGAGACAGGTTGTATATTCATCGGATTCAGTACTTC